This TCR beta chain was identified during a study of T cells after yellow fever vaccination. General study points: A weaker but faster secondary response was observed, peaking on day 5 versus 15. Just a small share of clonotypes turned up in the CD4 compartment as well as the CD8 compartment.

The CDR3 runs to 16 residues. In germline, CDR1 is MDHEN, CDR2 SYDVKM. Germline trimming cut 5 bases from V and 3 bases from J; bases unmatched to any gene: 11. About this clonotype: Its antigen is unidentified.

It was through 5'RACE template switching that TCR cDNA was made, with a universal primer site and UMIs added. One entry per CDR3 protein, called by TCRdb with MiXCR from the 5' RACE reads. This sample has about 310,000 distinct CDR3 sequences, with roughly 3.5% found just once. This sequence joins TRBV28 and TRBJ2-7; TRBD2 agrees at 9 bases. The receptor's source is a man between 18 and 35 years old who received the YFV17D yellow fever vaccine. This specimen consisted of PBMCs, obtained on the day of the yellow fever booster vaccination. DNA for the CDR3: TGTGCCAGCAGTCCCCACCCCATAGCGGGGGTCTACGAGCAGTACGTC. Translating it yields CASSPHPIAGVYEQYV.